This is a list of T cell receptor beta chains from one sample in a study of a mutant IDH1 vaccine in newly diagnosed glioma. The antigens of these receptors remain unknown. Repertoires were generated with immunoSEQ multiplex PCR, while TCRdb's copy carries only in-frame clones and drops some. The sample has around 32,000 clones, approximately 86% seen once; the top ten hold about 3.6%. Source: peripheral blood mononuclear cells (PBMCs), taken from a glioma patient whose treatment included an IDH1 peptide vaccine. These receptors all come from a middle-aged woman with glioma. Some clones in this sample may be carry-over from other donors' samples. Each CDR3 is given with its conserved first and last residue. D genes are given only for firm matches. Clone sizes are given selectively: once, few, many, or a class where the clone is expanded.

>TRBJ2-5|.|.|TRBV7-3
CASSPNEGGTQYF
TGTGCCAGCAGCCCTAACGAGGGAGGGACCCAGTACTTC
>TRBJ2-3|.|.|TRBV4-2
CASSQEVGGEATDTQYF
TGTGCCAGCAGCCAAGAGGTCGGCGGGGAGGCCACAGATACGCAGTATTTT
>TRBJ2-7|.|TRBD1|TRBV14
CASSPFQGALEQYF
TGTGCCAGCAGCCCGTTCCAGGGGGCTTTGGAGCAGTACTTC
>TRBJ1-2|.|.|TRBV29-1
CSVPGGGPLNYGYTF
TGCAGCGTCCCGGGGGGGGGACCCCTTAACTATGGCTACACCTTC
>TRBJ2-3|.|.|TRBV2
CASRPIGNTDTQYF
TGTGCCAGCAGACCCATCGGGAACACAGATACGCAGTATTTT
>TRBJ1-1|.|.|TRBV19
CASSVSGAEWTEAFF
TGTGCCAGTAGTGTCTCGGGGGCTGAATGGACTGAAGCTTTCTTT
>TRBJ2-5|once|.|TRBV18
CASSPSPETQYF
TGTGCCAGCTCACCAAGCCCAGAGACCCAGTACTTC
>TRBJ2-7|.|.|TRBV7-9
CASARGWQAGQQYF
TGTGCCAGCGCGAGGGGGTGGCAAGCTGGGCAGCAGTACTTC
>TRBJ2-7|few|TRBD2|TRBV28
CASSSSGGEAYEQYF
TGTGCCAGCAGTTCCAGTGGGGGGGAGGCCTACGAGCAGTACTTC
>TRBJ2-1|.|.|TRBV9
CASSVDRWLDEQFF
TGTGCCAGCAGCGTAGACCGGTGGTTGGATGAGCAGTTCTTC
>TRBJ1-1|.|.|TRBV5-6
CASSPMGGRNTEAFF
TGTGCCAGCAGCCCCATGGGGGGGAGGAACACTGAAGCTTTCTTT
>TRBJ2-5|.|TRBD2|TRBV5-6
CASSSGLAYQETQYF
TGTGCCAGCAGCTCGGGACTAGCGTACCAAGAGACCCAGTACTTC
>TRBJ1-4|.|.|TRBV5-5
CASSLVAANEKLFF
TGTGCCAGCAGCTTGGTGGCGGCTAATGAAAAACTGTTTTTT
>TRBJ2-2|.|TRBD2|TRBV6-6
CATAGWAGGPDGELFF
TGTGCCACCGCGGGGTGGGCGGGAGGGCCGGACGGGGAGCTGTTTTTT
>TRBJ2-2|few|.|TRBV9
CASSADYTGELFF
TGTGCCAGCAGCGCAGACTACACCGGGGAGCTGTTTTTT
>TRBJ2-7|.|TRBD1|TRBV4-1
CASSRGTGFGEQYF
TGCGCCAGCAGCCGCGGGACAGGGTTCGGCGAGCAGTACTTC
>TRBJ2-7|.|.|TRBV7-9
CASSPPGSELQYF
TGTGCCAGCAGCCCCCCCGGGAGCGAGCTTCAGTACTTC
>TRBJ1-1|.|.|TRBV27
CASSLRRINTEAFF
TGTGCCAGCAGTTTACGGAGGATAAACACTGAAGCTTTCTTT
>TRBJ2-1|.|TRBD1|TRBV5-1
CASSLGQGNEQFF
TGCGCCAGCAGCCTCGGACAGGGCAATGAGCAGTTCTTC
>TRBJ2-7|.|.|TRBV5-4
CASSLAGGALEQYF
TGTGCCAGCAGCTTGGCCGGTGGGGCTTTGGAGCAGTACTTC
>TRBJ2-7|few|.|TRBV5-5
CASSFRLESISYEQYF
TGTGCCAGCAGCTTCCGACTGGAGAGCATTTCCTACGAGCAGTACTTC
>TRBJ1-4|.|TRBD1|TRBV7-2
CASSSQGDLGEKLFF
TGTGCCAGCAGCTCACAGGGGGATCTGGGTGAAAAACTGTTTTTT
>TRBJ2-1|.|.|TRBV7-9
CASSSSAAPGNEQFF
TGTGCCAGCAGCTCCTCTGCGGCCCCAGGCAATGAGCAGTTCTTC
>TRBJ1-5|.|.|TRBV5-4
CASSLGGAGQPQHF
TGTGCCAGCAGCTTGGGGGGGGCAGGGCAGCCCCAGCATTTT
>TRBJ1-4|.|.|TRBV19
CASNRNMDEKLFF
TGTGCCAGCAACAGGAATATGGATGAAAAACTGTTTTTT
>TRBJ1-2|.|.|TRBV18
CASSAGQAGYTF
TGTGCCAGCTCAGCCGGACAAGCTGGCTACACCTTC
>TRBJ2-3|.|.|TRBV7-8
CASSYEGADTQYF
TGTGCCAGCAGCTATGAAGGGGCAGATACGCAGTATTTT
>TRBJ1-2|.|.|TRBV9
CASSAPGLVNGYTF
TGTGCCAGCAGCGCCCCAGGGTTAGTTAATGGCTACACCTTC
>TRBJ1-1|.|.|TRBV9
CASSKRTDTEAFF
TGTGCCAGCAGCAAAAGGACAGACACTGAAGCTTTCTTT
>TRBJ2-7|.|.|TRBV6-4
CASSSIGQTLWQYF
.
>TRBJ2-7|.|TRBD1|TRBV25-1
CASSASSTGTASGEQYF
TGTGCCAGCAGTGCAAGTTCCACCGGGACAGCCTCGGGAGAGCAGTACTTC
>TRBJ1-1|.|.|TRBV10-3
CAISESNGGASRAFF
TGTGCCATCAGTGAGTCTAACGGGGGGGCGAGTCGTGCTTTCTTT
>TRBJ2-7|.|.|TRBV27
CASSSGIGHEQYF
TGTGCCAGCAGTTCCGGTATCGGTCACGAGCAGTACTTC
>TRBJ1-5|.|.|TRBV19
CASSIVTRGNQPQHF
TGTGCCAGTAGTATAGTTACTAGGGGCAATCAGCCCCAGCATTTT
>TRBJ2-7|once|.|TRBV28
CASTDAGMYEQYF
TGTGCCAGCACCGACGCAGGGATGTACGAGCAGTACTTC
>TRBJ1-2|few|.|TRBV10-3
CAISVKGMDYGYTF
TGTGCCATCAGTGTTAAGGGTATGGACTATGGCTACACCTTC
>TRBJ2-7|.|TRBD2|TRBV29-1
CSVEASLTSGNEQYF
TGCAGCGTTGAAGCATCCCTGACTAGCGGGAACGAGCAGTACTTC
>TRBJ2-5|.|TRBD2|TRBV6-4
CASSEKIAGGFLETQYF
TGTGCCAGCAGTGAGAAAATAGCGGGGGGTTTTCTAGAGACCCAGTACTTC
>TRBJ2-2|.|.|TRBV2
CASSEGTRNTGELFF
TGTGCCAGCAGTGAGGGGACACGTAACACCGGGGAGCTGTTTTTT
>TRBJ2-7|medium-sized|.|TRBV4-3
CASSQDPHWEQYF
TGCGCCAGCAGCCAAGATCCCCATTGGGAGCAGTACTTC
>TRBJ1-1|.|.|TRBV7-3
CASSIQEGTEAFF
TGTGCCAGCAGCATACAGGAGGGCACTGAAGCTTTCTTT
>TRBJ1-1|.|.|TRBV5-1
CASSLHKGVGTMNTEAFF
TGCGCCAGCAGCTTGCATAAGGGTGTCGGGACCATGAACACTGAAGCTTTCTTT
>TRBJ2-2|.|.|TRBV7-9
CASSPPITDANTGELFF
TGTGCCAGCAGCCCGCCCATCACAGACGCGAACACCGGGGAGCTGTTTTTT
>TRBJ2-7|.|.|TRBV4-3
CASSQFRGLEQYF
TGCGCCAGCAGCCAATTCAGGGGTCTCGAGCAGTACTTC
>TRBJ2-6|.|TRBD1|TRBV7-9
CASRGDRGSSSGANVLTF
TGTGCCAGCAGGGGGGACAGGGGCTCAAGCTCTGGGGCCAACGTCCTGACTTTC
>TRBJ1-4|.|.|TRBV5-5
CASSLGLRATNEKLFF
TGTGCCAGCAGCTTGGGTCTCCGTGCAACTAATGAAAAACTGTTTTTT
>TRBJ2-7|.|TRBD1|TRBV10-3
CAIRGTGRTYEQYF
TGTGCCATCAGAGGGACAGGGAGGACCTACGAGCAGTACTTC
>TRBJ1-6|once|TRBD1|TRBV28
CASIHRDRISSPLHF
TGTGCCAGCATCCACCGGGACAGGATTAGTTCACCCCTCCACTTT
>TRBJ2-2|once|TRBD1|TRBV28
CASTDRGLVNTGELFF
TGTGCCAGCACGGACAGGGGTTTAGTAAACACCGGGGAGCTGTTTTTT
>TRBJ2-1|.|.|TRBV6-1
CASSGEWGNEQFF
TGTGCCAGCAGTGGGGAATGGGGCAATGAGCAGTTCTTC
>TRBJ2-5|.|TRBD2|TRBV6-6
CASSYTSGGARETQYF
TGTGCCAGCAGTTACACTAGCGGGGGGGCGAGGGAGACCCAGTACTTC